Below, 31 T cell receptor beta chains from the same sample are listed, as sequenced in a study of cytomegalovirus exposure and HLA in healthy donors. The PCR was carried out with 60 Vbeta primers and 13 Jbeta primers. Produced via immunoSEQ multiplex PCR; TCRdb's table is partial and in-frame only. The sample holds some 98,000 clones, around 83% seen once. The sequencing input was PBMCs. The receptors derive from a female donor in good health and CMV-seropositive.

CDR3 sequence reads: CASSLGPSGGYEQYF. In DNA, the CDR3 is TGCGCCAGCAGCTTGGGACCTAGCGGGGGGTACGAGCAGTACTTC. The chain employs TRBV5-1 and TRBJ2-7, with 11 bases fitting TRBD2. The V segment lost 0 bases and the J segment 4 bases; nucleotides outside the gene matches: 3. CDR1 is SGHRS and CDR2 is YFSETQ in the germline V gene. The CDR3 loop spans 15 amino acids.

The chain recombines TRBV6-5 with TRBJ2-5; 11 bases match TRBD2. The V gene end was trimmed by 7 bases and the J gene end by 5 bases; junction bases not matched to a gene: 9. CDR1 MNHEY and CDR2 SVGAGI come from the germline V gene. This CDR3 spans 15 amino acids. CDR3 coding DNA: TGTGCCAGCACCACTAGCGGGGGTAACGGGGAGACCCAGTACTTC. Its protein product is CASTTSGGNGETQYF.

In this sample, this clone turned up a few times. The CDR3 bases are TGTGCCAGCAGCTTAGGCGGGGGGAGCAATCAGCCCCAGCATTTT. This codes for CASSLGGGSNQPQHF. The chain recombines TRBV7-9 with TRBJ1-5, with TRBD1 as a possible D gene (5 bases). Between the trimmed V and J ends, which lost 1 base and 1 base, there was a span of 8 bases. Germline V gene data show CDR1 as SEHNR and CDR2 as FQNEAQ (reference sequence). This CDR3 has 15 residues.

The chain has TRBV27 and TRBJ2-3; 10 nucleotides match TRBD1. The V gene end was trimmed by 4 bases and the J gene end by 6 bases; junction bases not matched to a gene: 4. The CDR3 has 14 amino acids. Per germline, CDR1 MNHEY and CDR2 SMNVEV (reference sequence). The CDR3 reads CASSSDRGFDTQYF. For the CDR3, the DNA is TGTGCCAGCAGTTCGGACAGGGGGTTTGATACGCAGTATTTT.

This chain uses TRBV27 with TRBJ1-4; 10 bases align to TRBD1. The CDR3 totals 15 residues. Germline assignment: CDR1 MNHEY and CDR2 SMNVEV (reference sequence). V trimming: 5 bases; J trimming: 8 bases; junction bases outside the gene matches: 8. The CDR3 protein is CASSPGTGVGEKLFF. The DNA for the CDR3 is TGTGCCAGCAGTCCAGGGACAGGGGTCGGCGAAAAACTGTTTTTT.

The table lists this clone with a few counts. The rearrangement links TRBV19 to TRBJ1-6; D not certain. The CDR3 runs to 16 residues. The germline CDR1 and CDR2 sequences are LNHDA and SQIVND (reference sequence). V lost 7 bases and J 7 bases, leaving 20 bases between the germline ends. As DNA, the CDR3 is TGTGCCAGTACCTTGACCCACTCCGGAGGGAATTCACCCCTCCACTTT. Its protein product is CASTLTHSGGNSPLHF.

This clone appeared a few times. The rearrangement uses TRBV6-6 and TRBJ2-7; tentatively, D is TRBD1 (5 bases). Germline assignment: CDR1 MNHNY and CDR2 SVGAGI (reference sequence). Trimming took 0 bases from V and 2 from J, leaving 11 bases between them. This CDR3 spans 15 amino acids. CDR3 loop: CASSYSAGSPYEQYF. Written as DNA, the CDR3 is TGTGCCAGCAGTTACTCGGCAGGGTCCCCCTACGAGCAGTACTTC.

The CDR3 protein is CASSSLAGGDNEQFF. In DNA, the CDR3 is TGCGCCAGCAGCTCCTTAGCGGGGGGAGACAATGAGCAGTTCTTC. V is TRBV5-1 and J is TRBJ2-1; 10 bases line up with TRBD2. Germline CDR1 and CDR2: SGHRS and YFSETQ. This CDR3 region has 15 residues. J gave up 5 bases and V 3 bases, and 5 bases lay outside the gene matches. Full variable domain (remainder filled in from reference TRBV5-1 and TRBJ2-1): KAGVTQTPRYLIKTRGQQVTLSCSPISGHRSVSWYQQTPGQGLQFLFEYFSETQRNKGNFPGRFSGRQFSNSRSEMNVSTLELGDSALYLCASSSLAGGDNEQFFGPGTRLTVL.

This chain links TRBV5-1 with TRBJ1-1; 7 nucleotides match TRBD1. The V gene's germline CDR1 is SGHRS and CDR2 YFSETQ. The CDR3 totals 15 residues. V gave up 5 bases and J gave up 1 base; unmatched junction bases: 8. CDR3 sequence: CASRGAGQANTEAFF. CDR3 DNA: TGCGCCAGCAGAGGGGCTGGACAGGCGAACACTGAAGCTTTCTTT.

The V and J genes are TRBV7-6 and TRBJ2-3; D might be TRBD2 (6 bases). V was pared by 4 bases and J by 4 bases, with 18 bases between. The germline CDR1 and CDR2 sequences are SGHVS and FNYEAQ. The CDR3 loop spans 16 amino acids. CDR3 bases: TGTGCCAGCAGCTGGGGACTTTTCAGGTTTGCAGATACGCAGTATTTT. It is translated as CASSWGLFRFADTQYF.

The DNA of the CDR3 is TGTGCCAGCGGGCGGGGGGGTAGTTATGAAAAACTGTTTTTT. It specifies CASGRGGSYEKLFF. This chain uses TRBV27 with TRBJ1-4; TRBD1 is a possible D gene (5 bases). Germline CDR1 reads MNHEY; CDR2 reads SMNVEV (reference sequence). Trimming stripped 8 bases from V and 6 bases from J, with 16 bases between. The CDR3 runs to 14 residues.

V usage is TRBV5-1 and J usage is TRBJ1-5; 11 nucleotides line up with TRBD1. V shed 4 bases, J shed 1 base, and the junction held 4 bases outside the gene matches. The germline gives CDR1 SGHRS, CDR2 YFSETQ. The CDR3 is 16 residues long. The DNA of the CDR3 is TGCGCCAGCAGCCGGGACAGGGGGGGAAGCAATCAGCCCCAGCATTTT. This codes for CASSRDRGGSNQPQHF. Variable domain in full (rest from reference TRBV5-1 and TRBJ1-5): KAGVTQTPRYLIKTRGQQVTLSCSPISGHRSVSWYQQTPGQGLQFLFEYFSETQRNKGNFPGRFSGRQFSNSRSEMNVSTLELGDSALYLCASSRDRGGSNQPQHFGDGTRLSIL.

The chain has TRBV6-4 and TRBJ1-6; 11 nucleotides align to TRBD1. CDR1 MRHNA and CDR2 SNTAGT come from the germline V gene. The V gene end was trimmed by 2 bases and the J gene end by 5 bases; junction bases not matched to a gene: 5. The CDR3 is made up of 17 amino acids. The CDR3 DNA reads TGTGCCAGCAGTGACCACGGACAGGGGGCAAATAATTCACCCCTCCACTTT. Translating it yields CASSDHGQGANNSPLHF.

This clone was counted once. V and J are TRBV19 and TRBJ2-7; D uncertain. The V gene lost 1 base and the J gene lost 4 bases, with 11 bases spanning the gap. Germline CDR1 and CDR2: LNHDA and SQIVND (reference sequence). The CDR3 runs to 14 residues. CDR3: CASSIAHGVYEQYF. As DNA, the CDR3 is TGTGCCAGTAGTATAGCCCATGGAGTATACGAGCAGTACTTC.

This clone was found a few times. DNA for the CDR3: TGCGCCAGCAGCCCACTCCGGGACAGGAACACTGAAGCTTTCTTT. Translation: CASSPLRDRNTEAFF. The chain employs TRBV4-1 and TRBJ1-1; 7 bases line up with TRBD1. The CDR3 has 15 amino acids. J gave up 1 base and V 4 bases, and 6 bases lay outside the gene matches. In germline, CDR1 is MGHRA, CDR2 YSYEKL.

V and J are TRBV5-1 and TRBJ2-1; D may be TRBD2 (6 bases). The V end was cut by 0 bases, the J end by 8 bases, with 6 bases between. CDR1 and CDR2 (germline): SGHRS, YFSETQ. The CDR3 length is 12 residues. The CDR3 reads CASSLGGDEQFF. For the CDR3, the DNA is TGCGCCAGCAGCTTGGGGGGGGATGAGCAGTTCTTC. Full variable domain (remainder filled in from reference TRBV5-1 and TRBJ2-1): KAGVTQTPRYLIKTRGQQVTLSCSPISGHRSVSWYQQTPGQGLQFLFEYFSETQRNKGNFPGRFSGRQFSNSRSEMNVSTLELGDSALYLCASSLGGDEQFFGPGTRLTVL.

This chain joins TRBV19 and TRBJ1-2, with TRBD1 matching 12 bases. The CDR3 is 14 residues long. Unmatched junction bases numbered 4, after V lost 3 bases and J lost 8 bases. The germline V gene has CDR1 LNHDA and CDR2 SQIVND (reference sequence). For the CDR3, the DNA is TGTGCCAGTAGTATGGGGGACAGGGGGCTCGGCTACACCTTC. This codes for CASSMGDRGLGYTF.

V and J are TRBV2 and TRBJ1-5, with 10 bases lining up with TRBD1. The CDR3 has 16 amino acids. Unmatched junction bases numbered 5, after V lost 6 bases and J lost 0 bases. In germline, CDR1 is SNHLY, CDR2 FYNNEI. The CDR3 loop reads CASRSGQGYSNQPQHF. CDR3 DNA: TGTGCCAGCAGATCGGGACAGGGGTATAGCAATCAGCCCCAGCATTTT. Variable domain in full (rest from reference TRBV2 and TRBJ1-5): EPEVTQTPSHQVTQMGQEVILRCVPISNHLYFYWYRQILGQKVEFLVSFYNNEISEKSEIFDDQFSVERPDGSNFTLKIRSTKLEDSAMYFCASRSGQGYSNQPQHFGDGTRLSIL.

This sequence joins TRBV19 and TRBJ2-1, with 13 bases aligning to TRBD2. Germline loops: CDR1 LNHDA, CDR2 SQIVND (reference sequence). CDR3 length: 15 residues. J was trimmed by 9 bases and V by 7 bases; bases with no gene match: 9. The CDR3 reads CASNPLAGGPIEQFF. The CDR3 bases are TGTGCCAGTAACCCACTAGCGGGGGGGCCTATTGAGCAGTTCTTC.

This chain uses TRBV9 with TRBJ1-2; no clear D. There are 15 residues in the CDR3. Germline-derived CDR1 and CDR2 are SGDLS and YYNGEE. V was trimmed by 0 bases and J by 0 bases, leaving 9 bases between them. The CDR3 sequence: CASSVGAATNYGYTF. The DNA of the CDR3 is TGTGCCAGCAGCGTAGGCGCCGCCACTAACTATGGCTACACCTTC.

The chain combines TRBV2 with TRBJ2-1; a weak D match, TRBD2 (6 bases). Per germline, CDR1 SNHLY and CDR2 FYNNEI. CDR3 length: 13 amino acids. The germline V and J ends were trimmed by 4 bases and 7 bases, with 11 bases remaining between them. The CDR3 DNA follows: TGTGCCAGCAGTGCGTCAGGGAGGAATGAGCAGTTCTTC. This encodes CASSASGRNEQFF.

The J gene is TRBJ1-6, the V gene TRBV25-1; TRBD1 matches at 9 bases. CDR1 and CDR2 (germline): MGHDK, SYGVNS. Unmatched junction bases numbered 2, after V lost 4 bases and J lost 10 bases. CDR3 length: 13 residues. Here the CDR3 reads CASSGQGDSPLHF. For the CDR3, the DNA is TGTGCCAGCAGTGGACAGGGGGACTCACCCCTCCACTTT.

The chain has TRBV6-6 and TRBJ2-5, with 9 positions matching TRBD2. Trimming took 6 bases from V and 5 from J; bases not matched to a gene: 10. CDR1 and CDR2 (germline): MNHNY, SVGAGI (reference sequence). The CDR3 is 15 residues long. CDR3 protein: CASSRSGSTDETQYF. For the CDR3, the DNA is TGTGCCAGCAGCCGTAGCGGGAGCACGGACGAGACCCAGTACTTC.

This clone occurred a few times. The chain has TRBV5-1 and TRBJ1-3; D is ambiguous. The CDR3 is made up of 15 amino acids. The V gene's germline CDR1 is SGHRS and CDR2 YFSETQ. The V and J ends lost 3 bases and 1 base respectively, with 11 bases between them. In DNA, the CDR3 is TGCGCCAGCAGCTCGGGGAGCAGGTCTGGAAACACCATATATTTT. This translates into CASSSGSRSGNTIYF.

Only a few counts were recorded for this clone. The rearrangement joins TRBV5-1 to TRBJ1-2; maybe TRBD1 (5 bases). CDR3 length: 14 residues. Per the germline V gene, CDR1 is SGHRS and CDR2 is YFSETQ. V lost 1 base, J lost 2 bases, and 9 bases lay in between. Here the CDR3 DNA reads TGCGCCAGCAGCTTGCAGGGTTTGAACTATGGCTACACCTTC. As protein: CASSLQGLNYGYTF.

This rearrangement joins TRBV2 to TRBJ2-7, with D tentatively TRBD2 (5 bases). The CDR3 loop spans 13 amino acids. CDR1 is SNHLY and CDR2 is FYNNEI in the germline V gene. V lost 4 bases and J lost 6, with 13 bases in between. CDR3 protein: CASSGNVAGEQYF. The CDR3, as DNA: TGTGCCAGCAGTGGAAATGTCGCGGGCGAGCAGTACTTC.

The rearrangement joins TRBV6-1 to TRBJ1-2; 7 positions match TRBD1. The length of the CDR3 is 12 residues. With 4 bases clipped from V and 8 bases from J, the junction kept 4 bases outside the gene matches. Germline V CDR1 and CDR2: MNHNS, SASEGT. This chain's CDR3 is CASSVPQGGYTF. The CDR3 DNA reads TGTGCCAGCAGTGTCCCACAGGGGGGCTACACCTTC.

The chain links TRBV6-5 to TRBJ2-7; 10 nucleotides match TRBD1. V dropped 2 bases and J dropped 2; count of bases not matched to a gene: 3. This CDR3 has 15 residues. Germline V gene sequence: CDR1 MNHEY, CDR2 SVGAGI. CDR3 sequence (DNA): TGTGCCAGCAGTTACGGGACAGGGGACCCCTACGAGCAGTACTTC. Its translation is CASSYGTGDPYEQYF.

This rearrangement joins TRBV13 to TRBJ1-2; TRBD1 matches at 9 bases. Unmatched junction bases numbered 12, after V lost 0 bases and J lost 4 bases. The V gene's germline CDR1 is PRHDT and CDR2 FYEKMQ (reference sequence). The CDR3 is made up of 18 amino acids. DNA for the CDR3: TGTGCCAGCAGCTTAGGCCGGGGACAGGGATCCGATAGCTATGGCTACACCTTC. Translating gives CASSLGRGQGSDSYGYTF.

This chain joins TRBV4-2 and TRBJ2-2; perhaps TRBD2 as D (5 bases). Trimming cost V 5 bases and J 2 bases, with 15 bases left between them. This CDR3 region has 16 residues. Germline CDR1 and CDR2: LGHNA and YNFKEQ. The CDR3: CASSRVEAANTGELFF. The CDR3 coding sequence is TGTGCCAGCAGCAGGGTGGAAGCGGCTAACACCGGGGAGCTGTTTTTT.

This clone appeared a few times. The chain recombines TRBV29-1 with TRBJ1-1; D may be TRBD1 (6 bases). This CDR3 has 12 amino acids. Germline CDR1 and CDR2: SQVTM and ANQGSEA. Trimming took 8 bases from V and 4 from J, leaving 14 bases between them. CDR3 region: CSSGEGGTEAFF. The CDR3 coding sequence is TGCAGCTCCGGTGAAGGGGGCACTGAAGCTTTCTTT.